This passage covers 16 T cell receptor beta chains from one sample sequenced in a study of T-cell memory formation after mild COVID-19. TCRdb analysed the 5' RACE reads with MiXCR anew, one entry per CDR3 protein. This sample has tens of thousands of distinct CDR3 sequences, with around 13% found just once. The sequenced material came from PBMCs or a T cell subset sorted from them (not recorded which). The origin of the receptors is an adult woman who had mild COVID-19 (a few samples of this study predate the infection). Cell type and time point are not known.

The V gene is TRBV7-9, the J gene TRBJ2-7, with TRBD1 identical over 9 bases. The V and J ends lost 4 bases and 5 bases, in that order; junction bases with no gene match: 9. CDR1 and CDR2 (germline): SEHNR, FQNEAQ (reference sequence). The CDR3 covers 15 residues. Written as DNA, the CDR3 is TGTGCCAGCAGCTCCTTTAGGACAGGGGACGACGAGCAGTACTTC. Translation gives CASSSFRTGDDEQYF.

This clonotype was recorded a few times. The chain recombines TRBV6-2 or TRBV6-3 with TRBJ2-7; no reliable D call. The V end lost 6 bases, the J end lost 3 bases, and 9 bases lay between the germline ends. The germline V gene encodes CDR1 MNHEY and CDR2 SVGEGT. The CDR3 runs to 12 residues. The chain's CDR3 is CASSRPRYEQYF. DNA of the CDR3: TGTGCCAGCAGCCGACCCCGCTACGAGCAGTACTTC.

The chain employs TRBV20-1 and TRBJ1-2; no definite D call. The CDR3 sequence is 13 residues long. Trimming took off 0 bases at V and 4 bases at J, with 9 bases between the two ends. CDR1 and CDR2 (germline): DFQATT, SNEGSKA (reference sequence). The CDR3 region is CSARDLVAYGYTF. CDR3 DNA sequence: TGCAGTGCTAGAGATCTGGTTGCCTATGGCTACACCTTC.

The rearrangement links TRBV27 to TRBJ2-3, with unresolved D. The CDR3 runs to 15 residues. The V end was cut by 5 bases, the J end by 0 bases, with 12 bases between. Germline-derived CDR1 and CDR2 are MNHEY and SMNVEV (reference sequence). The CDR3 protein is CASSPYLASTDTQYF. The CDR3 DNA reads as TGTGCCAGCAGTCCGTATTTGGCTAGCACAGATACGCAGTATTTT.

Here the CDR3 DNA reads TGTGCCAGCAGCTTAGGTCTAACGCCATATAGCAATCAGCCCCAGCATTTT. This translates into CASSLGLTPYSNQPQHF. The chain links TRBV7-2 to TRBJ1-5; D is unresolved. V lost 1 base to trimming and J lost 0 bases, with 13 bases between them. CDR1 is SGHTA, CDR2 FQGNSA, per germline. The CDR3 has 17 amino acids.

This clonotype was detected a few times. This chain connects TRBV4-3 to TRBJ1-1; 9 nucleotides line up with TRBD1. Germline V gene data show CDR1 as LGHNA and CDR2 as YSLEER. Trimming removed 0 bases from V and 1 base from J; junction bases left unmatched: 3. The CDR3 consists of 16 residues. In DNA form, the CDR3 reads TGCGCCAGCAGCCAAGATGGGACAGGGTGGAACACTGAAGCTTTCTTT. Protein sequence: CASSQDGTGWNTEAFF.

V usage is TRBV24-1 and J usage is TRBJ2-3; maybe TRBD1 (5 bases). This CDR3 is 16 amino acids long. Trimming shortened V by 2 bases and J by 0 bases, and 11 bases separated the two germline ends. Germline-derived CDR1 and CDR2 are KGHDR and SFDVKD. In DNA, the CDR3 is TGTGCCACCAGTGATTGGGGCGAGATAAGCACAGATACGCAGTATTTT. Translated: CATSDWGEISTDTQYF.

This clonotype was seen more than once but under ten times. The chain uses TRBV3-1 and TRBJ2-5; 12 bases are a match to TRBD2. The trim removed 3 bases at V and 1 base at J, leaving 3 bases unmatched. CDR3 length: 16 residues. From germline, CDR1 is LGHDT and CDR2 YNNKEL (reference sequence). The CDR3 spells CASSQGLAGSQETQYF. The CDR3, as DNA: TGTGCCAGCAGCCAGGGACTAGCGGGTTCCCAAGAGACCCAGTACTTC.

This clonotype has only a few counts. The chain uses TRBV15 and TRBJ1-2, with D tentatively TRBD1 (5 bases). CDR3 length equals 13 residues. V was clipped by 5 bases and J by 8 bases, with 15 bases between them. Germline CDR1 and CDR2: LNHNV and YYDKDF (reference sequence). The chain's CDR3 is CATSPSGDFGYTF. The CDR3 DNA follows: TGTGCCACCAGCCCCTCCGGGGACTTCGGCTACACCTTC.

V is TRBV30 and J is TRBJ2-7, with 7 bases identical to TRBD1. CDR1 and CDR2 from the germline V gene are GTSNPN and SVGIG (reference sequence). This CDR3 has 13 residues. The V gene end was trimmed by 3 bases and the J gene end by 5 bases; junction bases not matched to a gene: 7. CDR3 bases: TGTGCCTGGAGCACGGGACAGTCCGACGAGCAGTACTTC. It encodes CAWSTGQSDEQYF.

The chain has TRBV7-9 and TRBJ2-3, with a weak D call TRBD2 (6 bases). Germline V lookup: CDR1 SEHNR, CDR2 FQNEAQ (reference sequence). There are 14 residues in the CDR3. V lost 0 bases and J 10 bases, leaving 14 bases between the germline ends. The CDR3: CASSLAGLSEAQYF. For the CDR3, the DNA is TGTGCCAGCAGCTTAGCGGGACTTTCTGAAGCGCAGTATTTT.

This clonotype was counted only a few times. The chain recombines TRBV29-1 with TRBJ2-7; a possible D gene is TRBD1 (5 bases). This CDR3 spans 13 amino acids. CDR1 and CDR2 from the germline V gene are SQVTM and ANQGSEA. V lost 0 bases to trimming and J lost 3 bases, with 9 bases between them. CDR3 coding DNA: TGCAGCGTTGAAGATCAAGGGGACTACGAGCAGTACTTC. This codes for CSVEDQGDYEQYF.

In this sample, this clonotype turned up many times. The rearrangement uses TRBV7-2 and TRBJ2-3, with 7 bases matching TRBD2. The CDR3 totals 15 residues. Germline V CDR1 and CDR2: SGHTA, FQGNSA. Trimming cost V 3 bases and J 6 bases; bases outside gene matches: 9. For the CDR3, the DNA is TGTGCCAGCAGCTTTACGGGAGGTCGGTCGGATACGCAGTATTTT. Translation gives CASSFTGGRSDTQYF.

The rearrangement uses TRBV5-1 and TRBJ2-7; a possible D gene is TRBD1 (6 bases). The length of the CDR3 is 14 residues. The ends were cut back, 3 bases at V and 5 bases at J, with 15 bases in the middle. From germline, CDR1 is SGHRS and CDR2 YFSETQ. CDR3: CASSWGQGSDEQYF. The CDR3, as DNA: TGCGCCAGCAGCTGGGGGCAGGGCTCGGACGAGCAGTACTTC.

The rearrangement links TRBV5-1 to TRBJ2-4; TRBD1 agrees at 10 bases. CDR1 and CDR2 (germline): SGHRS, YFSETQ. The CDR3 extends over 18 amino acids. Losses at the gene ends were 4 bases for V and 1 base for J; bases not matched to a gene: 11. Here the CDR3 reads CASSPTGTGAAAKNIQYF. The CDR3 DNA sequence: TGCGCCAGCAGCCCAACCGGGACAGGGGCAGCGGCCAAAAACATTCAGTACTTC.

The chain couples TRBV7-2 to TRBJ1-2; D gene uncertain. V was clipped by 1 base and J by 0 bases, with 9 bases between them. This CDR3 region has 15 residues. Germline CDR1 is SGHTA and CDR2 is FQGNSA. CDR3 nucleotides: TGTGCCAGCAGCTTAGAGCAGGCAGCTAACTATGGCTACACCTTC. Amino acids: CASSLEQAANYGYTF.